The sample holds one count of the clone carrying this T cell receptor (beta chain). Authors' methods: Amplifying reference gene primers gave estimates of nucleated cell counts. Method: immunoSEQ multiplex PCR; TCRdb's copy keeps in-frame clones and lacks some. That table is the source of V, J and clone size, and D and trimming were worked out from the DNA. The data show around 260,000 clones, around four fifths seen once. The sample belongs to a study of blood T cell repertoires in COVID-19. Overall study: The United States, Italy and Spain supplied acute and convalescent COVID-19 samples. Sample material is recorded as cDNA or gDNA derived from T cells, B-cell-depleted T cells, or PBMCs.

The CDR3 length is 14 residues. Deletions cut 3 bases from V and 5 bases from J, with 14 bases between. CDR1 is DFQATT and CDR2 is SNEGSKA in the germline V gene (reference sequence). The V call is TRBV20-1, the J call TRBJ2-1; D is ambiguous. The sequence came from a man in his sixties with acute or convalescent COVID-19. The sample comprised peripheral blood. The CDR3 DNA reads TGCAGTGCTAGTAACCCCCGCCGGGACAATGAGCAGTTCTTC. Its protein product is CSASNPRRDNEQFF.